The entry below describes one T cell receptor (beta chain). Its antigen is currently unknown. This sample is part of a study of T cell clonotyping in hematopoietic cell transplantation. Using immunoSEQ multiplex PCR, the repertoire was profiled, and TCRdb retains in-frame clones only, with some absent. The sample lists about 15,000 clones, over 75% occurring once. Germline lookup yields CDR1 SGHVS and CDR2 FNYEAQ. CDR3 length: 13 residues. Trimming pared 0 bases from V and 4 bases from J, leaving 6 bases between. Study outcomes and limitations: Few recipient clonotypes overlapped donors; over 95% were de novo at given depth. Recipient TCR diversity dropped after transplant; expanded clonotypes rose from day 30 to 180. Higher Inverse Simpson Index values in graft donor and pretransplant recipient predicted broader posttransplant TCR diversity. CD4 and CD8 repertoire contributions could not be separated without sorting.

The sample taken for sequencing was peripheral blood mononuclear cells. V usage is TRBV7-6 and J usage is TRBJ1-1; D is unclear. This TCR was recovered from a woman aged 40 to 50 in good health. Some clones in this sample may be carry-over from other donors' samples. Written as DNA, the CDR3 is TGTGCCAGCAGCTTAGCAGGGATCACTGAAGCTTTCTTT. It yields the protein CASSLAGITEAFF.